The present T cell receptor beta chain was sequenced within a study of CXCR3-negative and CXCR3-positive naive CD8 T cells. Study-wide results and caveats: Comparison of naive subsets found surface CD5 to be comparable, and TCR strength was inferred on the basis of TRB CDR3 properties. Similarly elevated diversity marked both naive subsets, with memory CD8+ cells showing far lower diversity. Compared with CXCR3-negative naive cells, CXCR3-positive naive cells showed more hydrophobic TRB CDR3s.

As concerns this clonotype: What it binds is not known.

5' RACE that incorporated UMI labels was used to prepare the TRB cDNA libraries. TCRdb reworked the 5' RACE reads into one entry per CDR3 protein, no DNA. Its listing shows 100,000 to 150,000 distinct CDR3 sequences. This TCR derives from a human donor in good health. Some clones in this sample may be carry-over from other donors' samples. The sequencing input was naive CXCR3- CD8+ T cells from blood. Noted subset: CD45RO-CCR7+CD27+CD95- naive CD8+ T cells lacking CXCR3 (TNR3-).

CDR3 protein: CSVERGPQPYIDYEQYF. The V gene is TRBV29-1, the J gene TRBJ2-7; TCRdb outputs TRBD1, but without DNA this stays unchecked. The germline V gene has CDR1 SQVTM and CDR2 ANQGSEA. The CDR3 consists of 17 residues.